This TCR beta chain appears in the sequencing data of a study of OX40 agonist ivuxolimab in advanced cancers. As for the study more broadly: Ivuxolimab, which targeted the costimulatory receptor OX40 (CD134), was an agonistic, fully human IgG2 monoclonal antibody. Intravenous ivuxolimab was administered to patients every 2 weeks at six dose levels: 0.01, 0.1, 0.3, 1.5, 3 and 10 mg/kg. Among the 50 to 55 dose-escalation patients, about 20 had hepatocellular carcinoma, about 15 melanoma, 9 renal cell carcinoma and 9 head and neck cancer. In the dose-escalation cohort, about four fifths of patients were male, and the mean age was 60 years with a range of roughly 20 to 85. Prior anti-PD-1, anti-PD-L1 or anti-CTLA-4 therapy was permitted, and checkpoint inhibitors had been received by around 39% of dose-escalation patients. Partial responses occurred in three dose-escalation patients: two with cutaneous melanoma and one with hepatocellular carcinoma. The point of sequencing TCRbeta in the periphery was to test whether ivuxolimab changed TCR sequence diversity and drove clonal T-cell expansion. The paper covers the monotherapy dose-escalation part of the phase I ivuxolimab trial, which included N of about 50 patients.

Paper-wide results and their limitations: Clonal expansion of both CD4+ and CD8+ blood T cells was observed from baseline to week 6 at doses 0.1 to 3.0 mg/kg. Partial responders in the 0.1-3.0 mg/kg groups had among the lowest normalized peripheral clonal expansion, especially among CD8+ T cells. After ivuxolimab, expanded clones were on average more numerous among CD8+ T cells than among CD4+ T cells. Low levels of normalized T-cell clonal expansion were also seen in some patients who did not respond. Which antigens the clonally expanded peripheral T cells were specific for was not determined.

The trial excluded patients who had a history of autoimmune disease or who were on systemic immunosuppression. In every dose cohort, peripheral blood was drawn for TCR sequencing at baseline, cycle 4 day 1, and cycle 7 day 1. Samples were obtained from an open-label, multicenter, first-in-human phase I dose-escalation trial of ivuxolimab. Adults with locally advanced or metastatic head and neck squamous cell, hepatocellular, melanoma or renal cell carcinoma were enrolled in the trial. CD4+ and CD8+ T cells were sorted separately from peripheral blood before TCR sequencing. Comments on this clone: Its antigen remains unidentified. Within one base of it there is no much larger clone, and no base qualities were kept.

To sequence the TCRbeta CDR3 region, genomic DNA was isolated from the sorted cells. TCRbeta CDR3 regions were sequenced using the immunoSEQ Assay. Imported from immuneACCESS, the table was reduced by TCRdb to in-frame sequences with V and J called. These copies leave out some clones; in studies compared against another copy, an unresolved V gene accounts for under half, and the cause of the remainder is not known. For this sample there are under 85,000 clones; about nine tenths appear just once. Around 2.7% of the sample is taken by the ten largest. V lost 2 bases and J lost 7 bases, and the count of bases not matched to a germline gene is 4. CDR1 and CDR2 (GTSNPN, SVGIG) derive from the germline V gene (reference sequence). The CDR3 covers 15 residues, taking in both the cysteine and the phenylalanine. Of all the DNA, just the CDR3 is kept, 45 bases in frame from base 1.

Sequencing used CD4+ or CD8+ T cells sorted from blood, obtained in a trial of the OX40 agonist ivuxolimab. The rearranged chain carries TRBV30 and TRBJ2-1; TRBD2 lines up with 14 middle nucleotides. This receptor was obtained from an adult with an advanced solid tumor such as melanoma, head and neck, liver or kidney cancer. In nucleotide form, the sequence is TGTGCCTGGAGTCCCGGGACTAGCGGGAGTAATGAGCAGTTCTTC. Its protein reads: CAWSPGTSGSNEQFF.